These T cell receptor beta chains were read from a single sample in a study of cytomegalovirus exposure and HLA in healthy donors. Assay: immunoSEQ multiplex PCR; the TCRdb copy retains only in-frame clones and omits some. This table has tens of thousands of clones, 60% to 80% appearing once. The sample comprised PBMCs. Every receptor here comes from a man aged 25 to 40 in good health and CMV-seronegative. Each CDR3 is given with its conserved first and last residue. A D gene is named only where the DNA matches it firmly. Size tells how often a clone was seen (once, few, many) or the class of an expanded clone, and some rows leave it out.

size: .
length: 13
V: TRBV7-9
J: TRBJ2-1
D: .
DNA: TGTGCCAGCAGCACAAGATCCTACAATGAGCAGTTCTTC
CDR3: CASSTRSYNEQFF

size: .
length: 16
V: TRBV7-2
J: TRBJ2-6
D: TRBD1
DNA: TGTGCCAGCAGCCAGGGACAGGGGTTTGGGGCCAACGTCCTGACTTTC
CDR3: CASSQGQGFGANVLTF

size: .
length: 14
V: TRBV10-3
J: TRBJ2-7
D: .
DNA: TGTGCCATCAGTGAGGGCGGGGTTACCTACGAGCAGTACTTC
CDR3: CAISEGGVTYEQYF

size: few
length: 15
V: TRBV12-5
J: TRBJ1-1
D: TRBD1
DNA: TGTGCTAGTGGGGACGTCCAGGGACAGCTCAGTGAAGCTTTCTTT
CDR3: CASGDVQGQLSEAFF

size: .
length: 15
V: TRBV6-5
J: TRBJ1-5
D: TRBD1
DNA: TGTGCCAGCAGGCATCTACAGGGGGATGGTCAGCCCCAGCATTTT
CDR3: CASRHLQGDGQPQHF

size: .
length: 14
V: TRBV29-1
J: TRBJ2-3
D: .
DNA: TGCAGCGTTATCGGCCGGACTAGCACAGATACGCAGTATTTT
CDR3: CSVIGRTSTDTQYF

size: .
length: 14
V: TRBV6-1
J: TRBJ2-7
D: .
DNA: TGTGCCAGCAATAAGGGGTCTTTCTCCTACGAGCAGTACTTC
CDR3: CASNKGSFSYEQYF

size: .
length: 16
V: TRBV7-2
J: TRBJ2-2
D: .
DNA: TGTGCCAGCAGCCTTACGGGTTTGGGGAACACCGGGGAGCTGTTTTTT
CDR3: CASSLTGLGNTGELFF

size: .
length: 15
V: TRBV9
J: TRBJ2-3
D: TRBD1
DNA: TGTGCCAGCAGCGTCACGACAGGGGGCACAGATACGCAGTATTTT
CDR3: CASSVTTGGTDTQYF

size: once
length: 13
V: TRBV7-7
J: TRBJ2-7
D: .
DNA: TGTGCTAGCAGCTTAGATTCTGGGGGCGAGCAGTACTTC
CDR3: CASSLDSGGEQYF

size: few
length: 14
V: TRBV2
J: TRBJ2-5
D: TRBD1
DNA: TGTGCCAGCATCCGACAGGGGATGCAAGAGACCCAGTACTTC
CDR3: CASIRQGMQETQYF

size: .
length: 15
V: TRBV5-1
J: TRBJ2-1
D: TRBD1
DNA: TGCGCCAGCAGGCGGGGACAGGGCACCTACAATGAGCAGTTCTTC
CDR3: CASRRGQGTYNEQFF

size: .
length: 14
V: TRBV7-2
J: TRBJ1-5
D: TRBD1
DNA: TGTGCCAGCAGCCCTCAACAGGGGTCTCAGCCCCAGCATTTT
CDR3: CASSPQQGSQPQHF

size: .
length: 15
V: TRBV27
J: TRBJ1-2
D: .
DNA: TGTGCCAGCAAAACCACAGGTATCGCATGGTATGGCTACACCTTC
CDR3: CASKTTGIAWYGYTF

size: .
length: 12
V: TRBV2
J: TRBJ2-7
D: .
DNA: TGTGCCAGCAGTGGGCAGGGCTACGAGCAGTACTTC
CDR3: CASSGQGYEQYF

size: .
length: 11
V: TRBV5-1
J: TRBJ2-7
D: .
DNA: TGCGCCAGCAGCTTGGCTTACGAGCAGTACTTC
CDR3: CASSLAYEQYF

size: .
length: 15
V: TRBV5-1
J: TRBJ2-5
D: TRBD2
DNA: TGCGCCAGCAGTGGGACTAGCGGCGACCAAGAGACCCAGTACTTC
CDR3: CASSGTSGDQETQYF

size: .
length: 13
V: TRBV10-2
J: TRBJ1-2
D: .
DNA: TGCGCCAGCAGTGTTCTCCGGGACTATGGCTACACCTTC
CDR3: CASSVLRDYGYTF

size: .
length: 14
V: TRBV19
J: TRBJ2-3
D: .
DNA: TGTGCCAGTATGAGGGTCGGGAGTACAGATACGCAGTATTTT
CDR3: CASMRVGSTDTQYF

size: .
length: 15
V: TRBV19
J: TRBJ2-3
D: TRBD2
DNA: TGTGCCAGTCAAAAGGGGGTGACTAGCGGGAGTACGCAGTATTTT
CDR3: CASQKGVTSGSTQYF

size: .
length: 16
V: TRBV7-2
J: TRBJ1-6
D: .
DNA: TGTGCCAGCAGCTTAGCAGTTGGGCGCAGATATTCACCCCTCCACTTT
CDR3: CASSLAVGRRYSPLHF

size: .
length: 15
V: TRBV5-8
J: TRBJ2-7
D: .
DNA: TGTGCCAGCAGCTTGGAGCCTAGTTTATCCTACGAGCAGTACTTC
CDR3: CASSLEPSLSYEQYF

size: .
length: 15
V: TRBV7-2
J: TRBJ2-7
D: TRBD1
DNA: TGTGCCAGCAGCCGCCGACAGGGTCTATCGCCCGAGCAGTACTTC
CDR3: CASSRRQGLSPEQYF

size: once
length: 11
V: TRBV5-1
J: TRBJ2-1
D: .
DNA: TGCGCCAGCAGCTTTAAAAATGAGCAGTTCTTC
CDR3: CASSFKNEQFF

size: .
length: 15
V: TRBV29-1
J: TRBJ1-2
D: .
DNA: TGCAGCGTTGAAGCGGGCGGACAAGCGGGCTATGGCTACACCTTC
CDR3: CSVEAGGQAGYGYTF

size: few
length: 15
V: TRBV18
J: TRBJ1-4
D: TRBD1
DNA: TGTGCCAGCTCACCTGAGACAGGGAGCGGTGAAAAACTGTTTTTT
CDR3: CASSPETGSGEKLFF

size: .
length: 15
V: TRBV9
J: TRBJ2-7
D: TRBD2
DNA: TGTGCCAGCAGCAATAGCGGGGGGACCTCCTACGAGCAGTACTTC
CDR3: CASSNSGGTSYEQYF

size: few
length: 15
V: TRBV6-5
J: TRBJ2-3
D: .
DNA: TGTGCCAGCAGTTACTCCGGGGTTTACACAGATACGCAGTATTTT
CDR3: CASSYSGVYTDTQYF

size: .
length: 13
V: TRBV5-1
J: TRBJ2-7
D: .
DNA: TGCGCCAGCAGCTTGGGACAGGACTACGAGCAGTACTTC
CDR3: CASSLGQDYEQYF

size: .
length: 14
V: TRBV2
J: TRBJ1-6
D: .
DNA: TGTGCCAGCAGTGAACGGACAGCGAATTCACCCCTCCACTTT
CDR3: CASSERTANSPLHF

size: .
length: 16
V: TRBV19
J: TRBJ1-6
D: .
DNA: TGTGCCAGTAGCGAAACCCCTCAGGGGTCGCATTCACCCCTCCACTTT
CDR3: CASSETPQGSHSPLHF

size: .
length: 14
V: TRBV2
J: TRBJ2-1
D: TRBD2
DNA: TGTGCCAGCTCGCGGCTAGCGGCCTACAATGAGCAGTTCTTC
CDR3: CASSRLAAYNEQFF

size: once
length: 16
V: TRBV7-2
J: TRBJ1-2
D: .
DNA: TGTGCCAGCAGCTTAGGCTGGGGCAAGGATAACTATGGCTACACCTTC
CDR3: CASSLGWGKDNYGYTF

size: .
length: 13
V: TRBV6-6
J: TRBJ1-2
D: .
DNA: TGTGCCAGCAGTTACGTCAGAAACTATGGCTACACCTTC
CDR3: CASSYVRNYGYTF

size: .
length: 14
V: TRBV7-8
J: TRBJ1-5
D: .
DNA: TGTGCCAGCAGCTTAGGCAGGGGAAATCAGCCCCAGCATTTT
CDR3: CASSLGRGNQPQHF

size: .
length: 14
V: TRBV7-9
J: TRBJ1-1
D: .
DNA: TGTGCCAGCAGCTCGCGACGGGAGAACACTGAAGCTTTCTTT
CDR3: CASSSRRENTEAFF

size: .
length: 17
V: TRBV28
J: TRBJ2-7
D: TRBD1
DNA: TGTGCCAGCAGTTTAACCCCGGGACAGGATCACTCCTACGAGCAGTACTTC
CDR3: CASSLTPGQDHSYEQYF

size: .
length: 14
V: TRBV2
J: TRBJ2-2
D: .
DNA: TGTGCCAGCAGTGACTTATCGAACACCGGGGAGCTGTTTTTT
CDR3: CASSDLSNTGELFF

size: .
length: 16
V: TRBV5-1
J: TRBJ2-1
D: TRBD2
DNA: TGCGCCAGCAGCTTGGAACCTAGCGGATCCTACAATGAGCAGTTCTTC
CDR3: CASSLEPSGSYNEQFF